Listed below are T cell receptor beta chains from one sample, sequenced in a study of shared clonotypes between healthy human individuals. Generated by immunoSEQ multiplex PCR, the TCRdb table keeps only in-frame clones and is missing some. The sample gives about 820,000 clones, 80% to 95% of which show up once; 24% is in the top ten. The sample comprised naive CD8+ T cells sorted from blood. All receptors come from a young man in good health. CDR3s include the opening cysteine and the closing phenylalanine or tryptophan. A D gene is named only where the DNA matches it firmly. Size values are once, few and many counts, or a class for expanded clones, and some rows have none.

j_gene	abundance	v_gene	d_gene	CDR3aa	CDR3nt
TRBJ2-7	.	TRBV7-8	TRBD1	CASSYRDRGTYEQYF	TGTGCCAGCAGTTATCGGGACAGGGGAACCTACGAGCAGTACTTC
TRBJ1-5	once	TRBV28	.	CASSFPGDSNQPQHF	TGTGCCAGCAGTTTTCCGGGGGATAGCAATCAGCCCCAGCATTTT
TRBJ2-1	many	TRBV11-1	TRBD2	CASSRSGNNNEQFF	TGTGCCAGCAGCAGGAGCGGGAACAACAATGAGCAGTTCTTC
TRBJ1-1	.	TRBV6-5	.	CASSYNGIEAFF	TGTGCCAGCAGTTACAACGGCATTGAAGCTTTCTTT
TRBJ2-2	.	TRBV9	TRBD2	CASSGTSGRAGELFF	TGTGCCAGCAGCGGGACTAGCGGGAGGGCCGGGGAGCTGTTTTTT
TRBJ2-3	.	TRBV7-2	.	CASSLADTQYF	TGTGCCAGCAGCTTAGCAGATACGCAGTATTTT
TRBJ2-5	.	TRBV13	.	CASSLYRGKGAQYF	TGTGCCAGCAGCTTATACCGGGGCAAAGGGGCCCAGTACTTC
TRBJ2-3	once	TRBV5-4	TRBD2	CASSLVAGGITDTQYF	TGTGCCAGCAGCTTGGTGGCGGGAGGGATCACAGATACGCAGTATTTT
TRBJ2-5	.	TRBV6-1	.	CASSEHSQETQYF	TGTGCCAGCAGTGAACACAGCCAAGAGACCCAGTACTTC
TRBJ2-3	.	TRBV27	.	CASRGPSTDTQYF	TGTGCCAGTCGAGGGCCTAGCACAGATACGCAGTATTTT
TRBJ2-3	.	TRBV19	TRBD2	CASSSPGGSVDTDTQYF	TGTGCCAGTAGTTCCCCAGGCGGGAGCGTGGACACAGATACGCAGTATTTT
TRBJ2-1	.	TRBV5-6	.	CASSPSGQHNEQFF	TGTGCCAGCAGCCCAAGTGGACAGCACAATGAGCAGTTCTTC
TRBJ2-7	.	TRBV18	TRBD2	CASSGGGSGIPYEQYF	TGTGCCAGCTCAGGGGGAGGTAGCGGGATCCCCTACGAGCAGTACTTC
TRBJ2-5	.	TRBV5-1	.	CASSLTEEETQYF	TGCGCCAGCAGCTTGACGGAGGAAGAGACCCAGTACTTC
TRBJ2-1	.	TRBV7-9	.	CASSHNNEQFF	TGTGCCAGCAGCCATAACAATGAGCAGTTCTTC
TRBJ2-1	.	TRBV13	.	CASSLALAGQDEQFF	TGTGCCAGCAGCTTAGCCCTAGCGGGACAGGATGAGCAGTTCTTC
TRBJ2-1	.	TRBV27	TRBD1	CASSPGQGWHEQFF	TGTGCCAGCAGTCCAGGACAGGGGTGGCATGAGCAGTTCTTC
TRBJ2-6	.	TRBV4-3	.	CASSQDLRTAPWANVLTF	TGCGCCAGCAGCCAAGATCTACGGACCGCTCCCTGGGCCAACGTCCTGACTTTC
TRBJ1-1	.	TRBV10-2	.	CATKAGRNTEAFF	TGCGCCACGAAAGCGGGCCGGAACACTGAAGCTTTCTTT
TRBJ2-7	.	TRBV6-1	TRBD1	CASSDFRGPNEQYF	TGTGCCAGCAGTGATTTCAGGGGGCCGAACGAGCAGTACTTC
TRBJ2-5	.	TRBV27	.	CASSLSAGGVQETQYF	TGTGCCAGCAGTTTATCGGCAGGGGGGGTCCAAGAGACCCAGTACTTC
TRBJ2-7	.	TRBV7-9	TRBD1	CASSPGTADEQYF	TGTGCCAGCAGCCCTGGGACAGCGGACGAGCAGTACTTC
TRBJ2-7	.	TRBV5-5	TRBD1	CASSLTDRVTYEQYF	TGTGCCAGCAGCTTGACGGACAGGGTGACCTACGAGCAGTACTTC
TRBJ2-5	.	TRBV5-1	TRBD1	CASSYLRGRGETQYF	TGCGCCAGCAGCTACCTCAGGGGGCGAGGAGAGACCCAGTACTTC
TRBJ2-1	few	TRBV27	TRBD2	CASSPGTSGGNEQFF	TGTGCCAGCAGTCCCGGGACTAGCGGGGGCAATGAGCAGTTCTTC
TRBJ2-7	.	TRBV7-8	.	CASSPPSSYEQYF	TGTGCCAGCAGCCCTCCGTCGAGCTACGAGCAGTACTTC
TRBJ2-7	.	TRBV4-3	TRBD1	CASSHLGQGYEQYF	TGCGCCAGCAGCCATCTTGGACAGGGCTACGAGCAGTACTTC
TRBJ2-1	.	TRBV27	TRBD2	CASVAAGITYNEQFF	TGTGCCAGCGTCGCAGCGGGGATTACCTACAATGAGCAGTTCTTC
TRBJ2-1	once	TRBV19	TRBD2	CASSILAGRGNEQFF	TGTGCCAGTAGTATCCTGGCAGGGAGGGGCAATGAGCAGTTCTTC
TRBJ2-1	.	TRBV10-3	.	CAISESPFRGGWGKQFF	TGTGCCATCAGTGAGTCTCCTTTTCGTGGGGGTTGGGGAAAGCAGTTCTTC
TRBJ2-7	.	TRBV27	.	CASSLLGGTYEQYF	TGTGCCAGCAGTTTACTAGGGGGAACCTACGAGCAGTACTTC
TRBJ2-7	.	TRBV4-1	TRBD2	CASSQLSGRAYEQYF	TGCGCCAGCAGCCAATTGAGCGGGAGGGCCTACGAGCAGTACTTC
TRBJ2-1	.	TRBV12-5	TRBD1	CASGRTGLDEQFF	TGTGCTAGTGGTAGGACAGGACTGGATGAGCAGTTCTTC
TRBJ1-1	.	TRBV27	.	CASSLARRLGTEAFF	TGTGCCAGCAGTTTAGCGCGGAGGCTTGGCACTGAAGCTTTCTTT
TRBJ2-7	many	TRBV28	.	CASSPYTTTYEQYF	TGTGCCAGCAGTCCTTACACTACGACCTACGAGCAGTACTTC
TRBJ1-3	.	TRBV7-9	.	CASSLEGGSGNTIYF	TGTGCCAGCAGCTTAGAAGGGGGCTCTGGAAACACCATATATTTT
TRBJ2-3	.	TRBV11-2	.	CASSLVALSKHFTDTQYF	TGTGCCAGCAGCTTAGTAGCGTTAAGTAAACACTTCACAGATACGCAGTATTTT
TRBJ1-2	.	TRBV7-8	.	CASSLDSSNYGYTF	TGTGCCAGCAGCTTAGATTCGTCAAACTATGGCTACACCTTC
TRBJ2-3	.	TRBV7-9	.	CASSFRIRTDTQYF	TGTGCCAGCAGCTTCCGGATTAGGACAGATACGCAGTATTTT
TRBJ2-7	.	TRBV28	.	CASSFLTPSASYEQYF	TGTGCCAGCAGTTTTCTAACGCCCAGCGCCTCCTACGAGCAGTACTTC
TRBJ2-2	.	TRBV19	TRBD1	CASNLGQSTGELFF	TGTGCCAGTAATTTGGGACAGAGCACCGGGGAGCTGTTTTTT
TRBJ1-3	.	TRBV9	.	CASSDRQASHSGNTIYF	TGTGCCAGCAGCGACAGACAGGCATCACACTCTGGAAACACCATATATTTT
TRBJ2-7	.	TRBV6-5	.	CASSYFRGLTAYEQYF	TGTGCCAGCAGTTACTTCAGGGGCCTGACAGCCTACGAGCAGTACTTC
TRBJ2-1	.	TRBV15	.	CATSRDRNEQFF	TGTGCCACCAGCAGAGACCGGAATGAGCAGTTCTTC
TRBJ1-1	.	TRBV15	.	CATSRDRGGGTEAFF	TGTGCCACCAGCAGAGACAGGGGTGGGGGCACTGAAGCTTTCTTT
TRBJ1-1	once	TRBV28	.	CASSLGRGPNTEAFF	TGTGCCAGCAGTTTAGGAAGGGGCCCGAACACTGAAGCTTTCTTT
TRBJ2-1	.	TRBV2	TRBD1	CASSEGWSGGRRDEQFF	TGTGCCAGCAGTGAAGGGTGGTCAGGGGGCAGGAGGGATGAGCAGTTCTTC
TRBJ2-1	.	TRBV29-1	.	CSVAREGDEQFF	TGCAGCGTAGCTCGAGAGGGGGATGAGCAGTTCTTC
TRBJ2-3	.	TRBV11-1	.	CASSLAGGSDTQYF	TGTGCCAGCAGCTTAGCGGGTGGGTCCGATACGCAGTATTTT
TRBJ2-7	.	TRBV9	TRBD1	CASSVAGTGAYEQYF	TGTGCCAGCAGCGTAGCTGGGACAGGGGCCTACGAGCAGTACTTC
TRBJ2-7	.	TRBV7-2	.	CASSPEGYEQYF	TGTGCCAGCAGCCCAGAGGGGTACGAGCAGTACTTC
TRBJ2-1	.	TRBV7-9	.	CASSQGVAVRLNEQFF	TGTGCCAGCAGCCAAGGGGTAGCGGTTCGCCTCAATGAGCAGTTCTTC
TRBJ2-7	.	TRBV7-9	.	CAATSSPTYEQYF	TGTGCCGCGACAAGTTCGCCGACCTACGAGCAGTACTTC
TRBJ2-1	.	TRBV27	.	CASRSGHMTYNEQFF	TGTGCCAGCAGGAGCGGGCATATGACCTACAATGAGCAGTTCTTC
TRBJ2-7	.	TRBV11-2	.	CASSRSGLYEQYF	TGTGCCAGCAGCCGATCTGGACTCTACGAGCAGTACTTC
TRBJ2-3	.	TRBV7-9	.	CASSGQQEITDTQYF	TGTGCCAGCAGCGGACAACAGGAGATCACAGATACGCAGTATTTT
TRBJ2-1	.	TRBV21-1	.	CASRKSLADSYNEQFF	TGTGCCAGCAGGAAGAGCCTAGCGGACTCCTACAATGAGCAGTTCTTC
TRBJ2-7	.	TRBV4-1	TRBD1	CASSQSLTGAGEQYF	TGCGCCAGCAGCCAAAGTCTTACAGGGGCCGGCGAGCAGTACTTC
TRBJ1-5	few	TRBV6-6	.	CASSYDPSRQHF	TGTGCCAGCAGTTACGACCCAAGTCGCCAGCATTTT